This TCR beta chain originates from a study of blood T cell repertoires in COVID-19. The protocol was immunoSEQ multiplex PCR, while the TCRdb copy is restricted to in-frame clones and leaves out a portion. This sample yields under 85,000 clones, of which 86% are seen a single time; around a sixth belongs to the top ten. This TCR derives from a man aged 80 or over in a cohort sampled during active COVID-19. Sequencing was performed on peripheral blood.

The CDR3 DNA reads as TGTGCCAGTAGTATCGTTAGGGCTAGCGGGGGAAGCTACGAGCAGTACTTC. This codes for CASSIVRASGGSYEQYF. The chain joins TRBV19 to TRBJ2-7, with TRBD2 identical over 10 bases. Germline lookup yields CDR1 LNHDA and CDR2 SQIVND (reference sequence). The CDR3 length is 17 residues. After removal of 3 bases from V and 3 bases from J, the junction contained 11 bases not matched to a gene.